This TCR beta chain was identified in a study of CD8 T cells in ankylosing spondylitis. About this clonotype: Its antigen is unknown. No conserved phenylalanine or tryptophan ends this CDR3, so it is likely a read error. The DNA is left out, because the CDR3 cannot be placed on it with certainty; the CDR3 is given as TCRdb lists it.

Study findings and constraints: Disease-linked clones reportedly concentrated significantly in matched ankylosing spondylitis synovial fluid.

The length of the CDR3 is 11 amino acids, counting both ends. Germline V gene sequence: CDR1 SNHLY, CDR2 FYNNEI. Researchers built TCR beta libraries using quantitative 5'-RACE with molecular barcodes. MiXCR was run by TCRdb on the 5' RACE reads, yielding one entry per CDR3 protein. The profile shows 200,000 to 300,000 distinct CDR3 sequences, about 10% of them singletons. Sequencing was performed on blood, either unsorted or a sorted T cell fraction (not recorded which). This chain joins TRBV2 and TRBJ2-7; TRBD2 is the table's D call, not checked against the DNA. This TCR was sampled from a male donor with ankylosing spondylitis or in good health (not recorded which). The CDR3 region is CASSEAARVGS.